This T cell receptor (beta chain) was observed in a study of blood T cell repertoires in COVID-19. TCRdb's table, derived via immunoSEQ multiplex PCR, lists solely in-frame clones and lacks some. The repertoire has 250,000 or so clones, around 93% of them found once; the top ten carry around 2.8%. Germline loops: CDR1 MNHNS, CDR2 SASEGT. The CDR3 covers 15 residues. The V gene lost 2 bases and the J gene lost 4 bases, with 15 bases spanning the gap. The clonotype was recovered from a man aged 35-49 years who had been exposed to COVID-19. Sample: PBMCs or T cells enriched from blood (not recorded which). The chain carries TRBV6-1 and TRBJ2-7, with D perhaps TRBD1 (6 bases). The CDR3 is CASSEMAGVTYEQYF. The CDR3 coding sequence is TGTGCCAGCAGTGAAATGGCAGGGGTAACATACGAGCAGTACTTC.